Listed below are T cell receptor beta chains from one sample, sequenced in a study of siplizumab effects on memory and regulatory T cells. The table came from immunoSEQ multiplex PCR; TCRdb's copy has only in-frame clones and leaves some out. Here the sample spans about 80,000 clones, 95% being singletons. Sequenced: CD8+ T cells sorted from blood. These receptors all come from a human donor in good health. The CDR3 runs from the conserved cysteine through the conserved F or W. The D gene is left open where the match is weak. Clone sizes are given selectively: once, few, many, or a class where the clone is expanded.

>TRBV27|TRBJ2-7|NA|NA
TGTGCCAGCAGTCTGTACCCGTTGGGCGAGCAGTACTTC
CASSLYPLGEQYF
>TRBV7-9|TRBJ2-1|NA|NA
TGTGCCAGCAGCTCCCCCCCCGGAGCCAATGAGCAGTTCTTC
CASSSPPGANEQFF
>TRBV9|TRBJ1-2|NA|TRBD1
TGTGCCAGCAGCAGAGGGTCAGGGGGTGGCTACACCTTC
CASSRGSGGGYTF
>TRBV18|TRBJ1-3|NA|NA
TGTGCCAGCTCACCACGTGCAGTTTGGGAAAACACCATATATTTT
CASSPRAVWENTIYF
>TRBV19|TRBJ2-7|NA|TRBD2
TGTGCCAGTAGTATAGCAGTCAGGACTAGCGGGAGAACCTACGAGCAGTACTTC
CASSIAVRTSGRTYEQYF
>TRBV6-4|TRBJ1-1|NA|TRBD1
TGTGCCAGCAGTGGAAACAGGGGGTCTTTCTTT
CASSGNRGSFF
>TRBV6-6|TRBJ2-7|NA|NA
TGTGCCAGCAGTTACGAGGGACACCCATCCTACGAGCAGTACTTC
CASSYEGHPSYEQYF
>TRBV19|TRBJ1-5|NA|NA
TGTGCCAGTAGTGGGTCGGCTCGAGGGGGTGAGCCCCAGCATTTT
CASSGSARGGEPQHF
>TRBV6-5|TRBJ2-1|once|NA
TGTGCCAGCAGTTACGGGACTCGGGCGAATGAGCAGTTCTTC
CASSYGTRANEQFF
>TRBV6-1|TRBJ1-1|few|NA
TGTGCCAGCAGTGATGTGGTTGGGACGGCAGCTTTCTTT
CASSDVVGTAAFF
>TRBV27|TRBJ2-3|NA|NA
TGTGCCAGCAGTCGGTATGATACGCAGTATTTT
CASSRYDTQYF
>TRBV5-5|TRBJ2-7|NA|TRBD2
TGTGCCAGCAGCTTTTTACTAGCGGGAGGGATTAGCTCCTACGAGCAGTACTTC
CASSFLLAGGISSYEQYF
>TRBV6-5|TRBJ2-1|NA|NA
TGTGCCAGCAGTGGAAAGCATGATGAGCAGTTCTTC
CASSGKHDEQFF
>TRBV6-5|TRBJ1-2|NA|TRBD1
TGTGCCAGCAGACCAACAGGGGGGATCTATGGCTACACCTTC
CASRPTGGIYGYTF
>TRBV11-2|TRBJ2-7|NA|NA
TGTGCCAGCAGCAACTACTACGAGCAGTACTTC
CASSNYYEQYF
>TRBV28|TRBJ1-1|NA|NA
TGTGCCAGCAGTTTTGGGCGGGGCGGGGGCACTGAAGCTTTCTTT
CASSFGRGGGTEAFF
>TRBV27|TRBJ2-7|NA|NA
TGTGCCAGCAGTCCCGCAGGGGACTCTACCTACGAGCAGTACTTC
CASSPAGDSTYEQYF
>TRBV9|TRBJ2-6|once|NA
TGTGCCAGCAGCGTACAATCGGGGGTCTCTGGGGCCAACGTCCTGACTTTC
CASSVQSGVSGANVLTF
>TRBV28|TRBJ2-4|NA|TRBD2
TGTGCCAGCGGTGGACTAGCGGGAGGTGGCAAAAACATTCAGTACTTC
CASGGLAGGGKNIQYF
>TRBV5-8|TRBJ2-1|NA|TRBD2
TGTGCCAGTATTCCCGGGACTAGCGTCTACAATGAGCAGTTCTTC
CASIPGTSVYNEQFF
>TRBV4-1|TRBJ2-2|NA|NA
TGCGCCAGCAGCCAAGCTGTAGGGCTTTCGCACGGGGAGCTGTTTTTT
CASSQAVGLSHGELFF
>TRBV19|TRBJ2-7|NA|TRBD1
TGTGCCAGTAGTATCGGAGACAGGGTTACGAACGAGCAGTACTTC
CASSIGDRVTNEQYF
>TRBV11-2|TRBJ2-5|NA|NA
TGTGCCAGCAGCTTTAAGCTGTCAGGAGAGACCCAGTACTTC
CASSFKLSGETQYF
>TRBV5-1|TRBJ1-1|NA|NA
TGCGCCAGCGGCACGGCCTCTTCTGAAGCTTTCTTT
CASGTASSEAFF
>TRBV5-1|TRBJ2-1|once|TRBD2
TGCGCCAGCAGCTTGGGGATTCAGCGGGATCCCTACAATGAGCAGTTCTTC
CASSLGIQRDPYNEQFF
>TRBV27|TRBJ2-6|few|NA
TGTGCCAGCACCCACTCTGGGGCCAACGTCCTGACTTTC
CASTHSGANVLTF
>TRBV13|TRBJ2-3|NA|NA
TGTGCCAGCAGCTTCCCGGGGAGCACAGATACGCAGTATTTT
CASSFPGSTDTQYF
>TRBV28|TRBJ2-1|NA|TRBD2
TGTGCCAGCAGTTTATTGGCGGGAGGGCCCCATGGTGAGCAGTTCTTC
CASSLLAGGPHGEQFF
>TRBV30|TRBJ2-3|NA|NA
TGTGCCTGGATGGGCGGAAACACAGATACGCAGTATTTT
CAWMGGNTDTQYF
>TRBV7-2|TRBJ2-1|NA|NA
TGTGCCAGCAGCCACGGACTTTACAATGAGCAGTTCTTC
CASSHGLYNEQFF
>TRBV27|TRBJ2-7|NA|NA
TGTGCCAGCGGCCAGGGGATCTCCTACGAGCAGTACTTC
CASGQGISYEQYF
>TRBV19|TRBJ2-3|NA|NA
TGTGCCAGTAGTATGACTAGCACAGATACGCAGTATTTT
CASSMTSTDTQYF
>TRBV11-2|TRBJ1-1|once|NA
TGTGCCAGCAGACCAGGAGGGGAAGCTTTCTTT
CASRPGGEAFF
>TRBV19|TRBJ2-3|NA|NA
TGTGCCAGTTTGCGACAGGACACAGATACGCAGTATTTT
CASLRQDTDTQYF
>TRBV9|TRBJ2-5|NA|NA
TGTGCCAGCAGCGCCGCAGGGATGGTTACAGAGACCCAGTACTTC
CASSAAGMVTETQYF
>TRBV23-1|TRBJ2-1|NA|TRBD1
TGCGCCAGCAGTCCTAGCCGGGACAGGGTAAGCGGAGAGCAGTTCTTC
CASSPSRDRVSGEQFF
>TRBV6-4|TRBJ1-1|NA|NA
TGTGCCAGCAGTTACTCCTTGATAAACACTGAAGCTTTCTTT
CASSYSLINTEAFF
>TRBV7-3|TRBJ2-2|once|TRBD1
TGTGCCAGCAGCCCGACAGGGGGTCCGAACACCGGGGAGCTGTTTTTT
CASSPTGGPNTGELFF
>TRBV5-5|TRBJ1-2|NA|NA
TGTGCCAGCAGCTTGGAGGGCGGGGGTTCCTATGGCTACACCTTC
CASSLEGGGSYGYTF
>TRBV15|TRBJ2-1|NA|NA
TGTGCCACCAGCAGGGCACAGGGAGAAATCGAAGTTAAGTTCTTC
CATSRAQGEIEVKFF
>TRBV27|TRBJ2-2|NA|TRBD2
TGTGCCAGCAGTTTATCGGGACTAAACACCGGGGAGCTGTTTTTT
CASSLSGLNTGELFF
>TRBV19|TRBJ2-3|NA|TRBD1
TGTGCCAGTAGCACGACAGGGGTGGCAGATACGCAGTATTTT
CASSTTGVADTQYF
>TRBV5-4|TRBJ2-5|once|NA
TGTGCCAGCAGCTTGTTCGGCTCCCAGAGGGCAGAGACCCAGTACTTC
CASSLFGSQRAETQYF
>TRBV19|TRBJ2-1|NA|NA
TGTGCCAGTAGTCTCCGGGACGGAGGAGGTAATGAGCAGTTCTTC
CASSLRDGGGNEQFF
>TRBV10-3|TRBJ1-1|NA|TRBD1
TGTGCCACCGGGACAGGGAACACTGAAGCTTTCTTT
CATGTGNTEAFF
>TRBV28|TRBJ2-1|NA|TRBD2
TGTGCCAGCAGTTTATTCGAGAGACTAGCGGCCTACAATGAGCAGTTCTTC
CASSLFERLAAYNEQFF
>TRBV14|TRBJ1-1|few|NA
TGTGCCAGCAGCCAAGCGGCAGGGGCTTTCTTT
CASSQAAGAFF
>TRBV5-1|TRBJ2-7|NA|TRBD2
TGCGCCAGCAGCTCAACTAGCGGGAGTTTATACGAGCAGTACTTC
CASSSTSGSLYEQYF
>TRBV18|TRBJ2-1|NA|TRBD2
TGTGCCAGCTCACCTGAGACTAGCGGGAGAAGGGAGCAGTTCTTC
CASSPETSGRREQFF
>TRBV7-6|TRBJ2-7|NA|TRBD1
TGTGCCAGCAGCCCGGGACAGGGCCCCTACGAGCAGTACTTC
CASSPGQGPYEQYF
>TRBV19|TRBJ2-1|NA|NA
TGTGCCAGTAGTATCCAAATCTTCAATGAGCAGTTCTTC
CASSIQIFNEQFF
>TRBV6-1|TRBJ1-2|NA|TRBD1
TGTGCCAGCAGTGAGCCTACAGGGGGTGACACCTTC
CASSEPTGGDTF